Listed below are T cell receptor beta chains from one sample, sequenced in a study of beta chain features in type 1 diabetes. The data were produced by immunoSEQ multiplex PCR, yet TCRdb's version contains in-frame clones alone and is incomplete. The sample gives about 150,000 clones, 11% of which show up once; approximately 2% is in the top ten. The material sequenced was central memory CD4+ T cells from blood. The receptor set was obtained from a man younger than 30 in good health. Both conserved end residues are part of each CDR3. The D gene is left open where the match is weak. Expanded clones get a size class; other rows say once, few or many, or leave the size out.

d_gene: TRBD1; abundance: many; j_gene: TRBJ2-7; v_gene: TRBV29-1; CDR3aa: CSVEWAPGQGTYF; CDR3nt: TGCAGCGTTGAATGGGCTCCGGGACAGGGGACGTACTTC
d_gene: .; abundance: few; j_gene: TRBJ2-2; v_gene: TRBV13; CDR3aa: CASRRNSNTGELFF; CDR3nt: TGTGCCAGCAGACGGAACTCGAACACCGGGGAGCTGTTTTTT
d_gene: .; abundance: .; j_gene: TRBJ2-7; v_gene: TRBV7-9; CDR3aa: CASSFRESSYEQYF; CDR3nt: TGTGCCAGCAGCTTCAGGGAAAGCTCCTACGAGCAGTACTTC
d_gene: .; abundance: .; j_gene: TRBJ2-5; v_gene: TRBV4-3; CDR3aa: CASSRTGMYPQETQYF; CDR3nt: TGCGCCAGCAGCCGGACGGGGATGTATCCTCAAGAGACCCAGTACTTC
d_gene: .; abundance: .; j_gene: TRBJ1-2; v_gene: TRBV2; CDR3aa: CAGRSRNYGYTF; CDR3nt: TGTGCCGGCCGTTCTCGCAACTATGGCTACACCTTC
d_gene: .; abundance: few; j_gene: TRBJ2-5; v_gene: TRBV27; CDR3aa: CASSLGTQTRTAETQYF; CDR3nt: TGTGCCAGCAGTTTAGGAACTCAGACTAGGACCGCAGAGACCCAGTACTTC
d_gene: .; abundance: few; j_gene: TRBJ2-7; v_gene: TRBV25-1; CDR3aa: CASTGAGGRASYEQYF; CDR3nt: TGTGCCAGCACAGGGGCGGGTGGGAGGGCCTCCTACGAGCAGTACTTC
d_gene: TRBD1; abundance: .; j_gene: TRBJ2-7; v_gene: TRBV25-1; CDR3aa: CASSQTGGYNYEQYF; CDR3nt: TGTGCCAGCAGTCAAACAGGGGGTTATAACTACGAGCAGTACTTC
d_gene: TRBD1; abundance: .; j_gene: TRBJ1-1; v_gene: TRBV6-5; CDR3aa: CASRYRGSTEAFF; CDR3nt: TGTGCCAGCAGATACAGGGGTTCCACTGAAGCTTTCTTT
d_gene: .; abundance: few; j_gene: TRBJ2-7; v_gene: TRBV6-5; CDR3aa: CASGTPSSYEQYF; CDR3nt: TGTGCCAGCGGCACCCCGAGCTCCTACGAGCAGTACTTC
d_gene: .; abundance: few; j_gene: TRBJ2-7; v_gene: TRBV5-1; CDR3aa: CASSLFPGQTPYEQYF; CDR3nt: TGCGCCAGCAGCTTGTTCCCCGGACAGACTCCCTACGAGCAGTACTTC